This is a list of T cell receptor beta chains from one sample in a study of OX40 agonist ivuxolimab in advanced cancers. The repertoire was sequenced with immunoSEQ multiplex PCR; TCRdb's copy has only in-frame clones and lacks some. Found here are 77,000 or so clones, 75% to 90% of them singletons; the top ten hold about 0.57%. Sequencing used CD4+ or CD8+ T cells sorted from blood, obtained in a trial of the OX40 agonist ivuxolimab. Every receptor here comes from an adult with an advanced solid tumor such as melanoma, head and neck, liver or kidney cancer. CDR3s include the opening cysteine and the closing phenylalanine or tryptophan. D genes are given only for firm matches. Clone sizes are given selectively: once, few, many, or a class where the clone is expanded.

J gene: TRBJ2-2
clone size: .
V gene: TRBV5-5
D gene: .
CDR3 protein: CASSLVLNTGELFF
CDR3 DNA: TGTGCCAGCAGCTTAGTACTTAACACCGGGGAGCTGTTTTTT

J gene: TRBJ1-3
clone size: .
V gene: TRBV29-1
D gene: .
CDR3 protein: CSVTTVTGNTIYF
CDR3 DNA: TGCAGCGTTACGACAGTTACGGGAAACACCATATATTTT

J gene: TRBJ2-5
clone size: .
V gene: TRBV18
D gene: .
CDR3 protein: CASSHLEQETQYF
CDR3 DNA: TGTGCCAGCTCACACCTGGAGCAAGAGACCCAGTACTTC

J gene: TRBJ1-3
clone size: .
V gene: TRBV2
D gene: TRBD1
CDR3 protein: CASSESQGAGNTIYF
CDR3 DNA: TGTGCCAGCAGTGAATCACAGGGGGCGGGAAACACCATATATTTT

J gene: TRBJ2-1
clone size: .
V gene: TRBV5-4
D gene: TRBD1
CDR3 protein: CASSLERGRGYNEQFF
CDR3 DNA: TGTGCCAGCAGCTTGGAGAGGGGGCGAGGATACAATGAGCAGTTCTTC

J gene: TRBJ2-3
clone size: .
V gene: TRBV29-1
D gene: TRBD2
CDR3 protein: CSVGAGGRPDTQYF
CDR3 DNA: TGCAGCGTTGGGGCGGGAGGGAGGCCAGATACGCAGTATTTT

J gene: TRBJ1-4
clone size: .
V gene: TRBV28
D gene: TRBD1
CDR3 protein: CASSSRTGLNEKLFF
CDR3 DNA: TGTGCCAGCAGTTCGCGGACAGGACTCAATGAAAAACTGTTTTTT

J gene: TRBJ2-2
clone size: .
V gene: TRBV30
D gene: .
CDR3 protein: CALNREVGTGELFF
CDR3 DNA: TGTGCCCTCAACAGGGAGGTTGGCACCGGGGAGCTGTTTTTT

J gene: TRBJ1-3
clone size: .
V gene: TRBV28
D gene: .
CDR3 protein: CASSLSLPGSSGNTIYF
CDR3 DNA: TGTGCCAGCAGTCTTAGCCTCCCAGGAAGCTCTGGAAACACCATATATTTT

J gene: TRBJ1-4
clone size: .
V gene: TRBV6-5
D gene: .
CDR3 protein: CASSRQGSTHEKLFF
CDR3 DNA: TGTGCCAGCAGCCGGCAGGGGAGCACGCATGAAAAACTGTTTTTT

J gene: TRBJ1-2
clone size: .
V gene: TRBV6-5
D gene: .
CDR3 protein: CASSTPRRGSYGYTF
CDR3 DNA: TGTGCCAGCTCTACGCCCCGGAGGGGGAGCTATGGCTACACCTTC

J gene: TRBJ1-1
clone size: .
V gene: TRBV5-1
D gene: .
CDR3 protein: CASSLEGGGTEAFF
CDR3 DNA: TGCGCCAGCAGCTTGGAGGGCGGCGGGACTGAAGCTTTCTTT

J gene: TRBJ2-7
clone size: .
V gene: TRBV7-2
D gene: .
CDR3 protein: CASSLGRSENEQYF
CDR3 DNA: TGTGCCAGCAGCTTAGGAAGGAGCGAGAACGAGCAGTACTTC

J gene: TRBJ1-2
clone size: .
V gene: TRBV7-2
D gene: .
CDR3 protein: CASTLSVANYGYTF
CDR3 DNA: TGTGCCAGCACCTTATCGGTAGCTAACTATGGCTACACCTTC

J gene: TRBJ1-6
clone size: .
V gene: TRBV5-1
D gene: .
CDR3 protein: CASREAGTGNSPLHF
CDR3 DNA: TGCGCCAGCAGGGAAGCCGGGACGGGCAATTCACCCCTCCACTTT

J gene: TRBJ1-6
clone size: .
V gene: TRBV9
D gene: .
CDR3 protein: CASSVGQGDSPLHF
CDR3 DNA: TGTGCCAGCAGCGTAGGTCAGGGAGACTCACCCCTCCACTTT

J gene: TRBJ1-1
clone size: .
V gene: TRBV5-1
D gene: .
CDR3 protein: CASSPAQTGTLNTEAFF
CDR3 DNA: TGCGCCAGCAGCCCAGCCCAGACCGGGACATTAAACACTGAAGCTTTCTTT

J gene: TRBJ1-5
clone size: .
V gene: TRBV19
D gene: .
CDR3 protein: CASSVLGGQFNNQPQHF
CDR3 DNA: TGTGCCAGTAGCGTCCTAGGGGGGCAGTTTAACAATCAGCCCCAGCATTTT

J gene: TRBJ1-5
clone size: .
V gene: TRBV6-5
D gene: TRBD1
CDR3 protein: CASSPDRGSNQPQHF
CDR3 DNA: TGTGCCAGCAGCCCGGACAGGGGAAGCAATCAGCCCCAGCATTTT

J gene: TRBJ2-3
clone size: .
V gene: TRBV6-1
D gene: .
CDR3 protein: CASSDIGGGPADTQYF
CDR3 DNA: TGTGCCAGCAGTGATATCGGGGGAGGACCTGCGGATACGCAGTATTTT

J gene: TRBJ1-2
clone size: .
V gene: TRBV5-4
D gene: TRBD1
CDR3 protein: CASRLTGLFGRGYTF
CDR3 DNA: TGTGCCAGCAGGTTGACAGGGCTCTTCGGGAGGGGCTACACCTTC

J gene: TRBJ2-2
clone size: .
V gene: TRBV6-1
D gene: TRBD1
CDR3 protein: CASSVRAGGATGELFF
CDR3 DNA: TGTGCCAGCAGTGTAAGGGCAGGGGGTGCCACCGGGGAGCTGTTTTTT

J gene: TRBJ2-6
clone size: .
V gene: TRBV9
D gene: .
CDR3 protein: CASSAELGVSGANVLTF
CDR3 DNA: TGTGCCAGCAGCGCCGAGTTGGGAGTCTCTGGGGCCAACGTCCTGACTTTC

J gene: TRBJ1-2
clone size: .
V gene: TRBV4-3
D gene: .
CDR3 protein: CASSQDTGVYGYTF
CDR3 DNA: TGCGCCAGCAGCCAAGATACAGGCGTCTATGGCTACACCTTC

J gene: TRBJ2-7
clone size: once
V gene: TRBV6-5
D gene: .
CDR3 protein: CASSYRNGDEQYF
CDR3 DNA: TGTGCCAGCAGTTACCGGAACGGGGACGAGCAGTACTTC

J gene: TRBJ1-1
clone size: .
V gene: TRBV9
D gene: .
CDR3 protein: CASSVGFNTEAFF
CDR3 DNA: TGTGCCAGCAGCGTAGGGTTCAACACTGAAGCTTTCTTT

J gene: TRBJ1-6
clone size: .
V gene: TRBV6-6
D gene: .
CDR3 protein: CASSYSTAYNSPLHF
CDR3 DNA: TGTGCCAGCAGTTACTCGACGGCTTATAATTCACCCCTCCACTTT

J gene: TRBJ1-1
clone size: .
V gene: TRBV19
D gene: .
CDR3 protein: CASSTTVNTEAFF
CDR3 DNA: TGTGCCAGTAGTACTACAGTGAACACTGAAGCTTTCTTT

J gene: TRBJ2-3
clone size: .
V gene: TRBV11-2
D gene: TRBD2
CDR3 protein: CASSFSRGGRDTQYF
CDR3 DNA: TGTGCCAGCAGCTTCTCGCGGGGGGGGAGAGATACGCAGTATTTT

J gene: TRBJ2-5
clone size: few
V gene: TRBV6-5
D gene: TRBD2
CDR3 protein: CASSPSGRARETQYF
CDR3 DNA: TGTGCCAGCAGCCCCAGCGGGAGGGCCCGAGAGACCCAGTACTTC

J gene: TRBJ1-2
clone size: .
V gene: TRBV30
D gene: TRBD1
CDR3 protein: CAWMGQGGGYTF
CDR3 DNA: TGTGCCTGGATGGGACAGGGTGGTGGCTACACCTTC

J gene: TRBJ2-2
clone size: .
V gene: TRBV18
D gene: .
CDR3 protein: CASSPLDVRNTGELFF
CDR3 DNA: TGTGCCAGCTCACCATTGGACGTGCGGAACACCGGGGAGCTGTTTTTT

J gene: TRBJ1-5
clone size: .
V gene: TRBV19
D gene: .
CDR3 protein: CASSGTLNQPQHF
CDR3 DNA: TGTGCCAGTAGTGGGACACTAAATCAGCCCCAGCATTTT

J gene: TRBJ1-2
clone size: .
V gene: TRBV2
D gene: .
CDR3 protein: CASSEGWGYGYTF
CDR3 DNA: TGTGCCAGCAGTGAAGGTTGGGGCTATGGCTACACCTTC

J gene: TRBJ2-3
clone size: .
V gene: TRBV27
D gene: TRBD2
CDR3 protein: CASSSPLAGGPGPDTQYF
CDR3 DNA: TGTGCCAGCAGTTCGCCTCTAGCGGGGGGGCCCGGGCCAGATACGCAGTATTTT

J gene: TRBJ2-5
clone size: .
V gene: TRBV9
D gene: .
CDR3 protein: CASSVGTGNHQETQYF
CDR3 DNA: TGTGCCAGCAGCGTAGGCACAGGGAATCATCAAGAGACCCAGTACTTC

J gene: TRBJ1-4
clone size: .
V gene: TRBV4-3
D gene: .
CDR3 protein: CASSQDLGAVANEKLFF
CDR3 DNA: TGCGCCAGCAGCCAAGATCTGGGGGCGGTTGCTAATGAAAAACTGTTTTTT

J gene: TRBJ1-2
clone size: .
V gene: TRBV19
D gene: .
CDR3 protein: CASATGNYGYTF
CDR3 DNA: TGTGCCAGTGCCACAGGGAACTATGGCTACACCTTC

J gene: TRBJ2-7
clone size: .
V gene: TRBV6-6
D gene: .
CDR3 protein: CASSYGGDGLYEQYF
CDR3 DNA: TGTGCCAGCAGTTACGGGGGCGACGGGCTCTACGAGCAGTACTTC

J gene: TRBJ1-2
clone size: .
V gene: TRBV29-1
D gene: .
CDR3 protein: CSVEVSTGTLFYGYTF
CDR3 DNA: TGCAGCGTTGAAGTCAGCACCGGGACACTTTTCTATGGCTACACCTTC

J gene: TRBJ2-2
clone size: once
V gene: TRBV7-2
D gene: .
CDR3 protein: CASSLVSRTTGELFF
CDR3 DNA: TGTGCCAGCAGCTTAGTAAGTCGGACCACCGGGGAGCTGTTTTTT

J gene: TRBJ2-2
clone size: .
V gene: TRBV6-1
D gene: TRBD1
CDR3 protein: CASSGRDRGPTGELFF
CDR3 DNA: TGTGCCAGCAGTGGACGGGACAGGGGGCCGACCGGGGAGCTGTTTTTT

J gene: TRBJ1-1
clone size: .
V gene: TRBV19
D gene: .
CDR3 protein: CASSKEQGMNTEAFF
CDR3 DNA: TGTGCCAGTAGTAAAGAACAGGGCATGAACACTGAAGCTTTCTTT

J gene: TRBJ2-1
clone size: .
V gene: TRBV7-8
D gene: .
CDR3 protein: CASSPGLPVDEQFF
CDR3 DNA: TGTGCCAGCAGCCCGGGACTCCCTGTGGATGAGCAGTTCTTC

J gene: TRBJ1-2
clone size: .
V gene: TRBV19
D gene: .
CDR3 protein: CASNTGLFYGYTF
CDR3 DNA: TGTGCCAGTAATACGGGACTTTTCTATGGCTACACCTTC

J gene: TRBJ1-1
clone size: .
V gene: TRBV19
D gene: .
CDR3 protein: CASLKTGGYLTHEAFF
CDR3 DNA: TGTGCCAGTCTTAAAACAGGCGGTTATTTGACGCATGAAGCTTTCTTT

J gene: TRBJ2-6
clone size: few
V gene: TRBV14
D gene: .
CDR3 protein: CASSPEARVSGANVLTF
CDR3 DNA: TGTGCCAGCAGCCCAGAGGCTAGAGTCTCCGGGGCCAACGTCCTGACTTTC

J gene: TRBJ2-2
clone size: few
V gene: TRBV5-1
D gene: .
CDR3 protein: CASSRDGTTGELFF
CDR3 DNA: TGCGCCAGCAGCAGGGACGGGACCACCGGGGAGCTGTTTTTT

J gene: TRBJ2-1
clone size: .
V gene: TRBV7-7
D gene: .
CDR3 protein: CASSLDPVGGEQFF
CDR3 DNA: TGTGCTAGCAGCTTAGACCCCGTGGGGGGTGAGCAGTTCTTC

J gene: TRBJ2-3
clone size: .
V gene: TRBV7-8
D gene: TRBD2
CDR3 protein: CASSLRRLAGRTDTQYF
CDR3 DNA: TGTGCCAGCAGCTTACGCCGGTTAGCGGGACGCACAGATACGCAGTATTTT

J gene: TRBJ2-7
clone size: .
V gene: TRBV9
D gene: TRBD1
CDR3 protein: CASSEGTGHSYEQYF
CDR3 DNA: TGTGCCAGCAGCGAGGGGACAGGGCACTCCTACGAGCAGTACTTC

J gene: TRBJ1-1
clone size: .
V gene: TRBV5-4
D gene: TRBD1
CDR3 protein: CASSPLGQLNTEAFF
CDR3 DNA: TGTGCCAGCAGCCCCCTGGGACAGCTGAACACTGAAGCTTTCTTT

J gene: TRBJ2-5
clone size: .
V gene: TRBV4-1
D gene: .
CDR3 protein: CASSHVQGGETQYF
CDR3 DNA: TGCGCCAGCAGCCATGTCCAGGGAGGCGAGACCCAGTACTTC

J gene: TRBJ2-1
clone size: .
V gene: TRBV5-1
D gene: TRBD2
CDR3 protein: CASSLEEAGAIYNEQFF
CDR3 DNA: TGCGCCAGCAGCTTGGAGGAAGCGGGGGCCATTTACAATGAGCAGTTCTTC

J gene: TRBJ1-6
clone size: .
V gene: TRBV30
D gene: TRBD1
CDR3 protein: CAWQGTGVFSPLHF
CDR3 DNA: TGTGCCTGGCAGGGGACAGGGGTTTTTTCACCCCTCCACTTT